The 16 T cell receptor beta chains below come from one sample, sequenced in a study of vaccination effects on CD4 cells after COVID-19. Antigen-specific CD4+ T cell clonotypes were called by their expansion after viral peptide-pool culture in ViraFEST. When more than 9 days of culture had elapsed, CD4+ T cells were isolated. These TCRs are of unknown antigen specificity. Method: immunoSEQ multiplex PCR; TCRdb's copy keeps in-frame clones and lacks some. This repertoire shows some 59,000 clones, around 80% found once; its top ten account for 2% to 3%. This specimen was CD4+ T cells from PBMCs cultured with HCoV-229E spike peptides, taken before COVID-19 vaccination. These TCRs come from a human donor who received a COVID-19 vaccine.

The chain recombines TRBV18 with TRBJ1-5, with a weak D call TRBD1 (5 bases). The CDR3 spans 15 residues. Germline CDR1 is KGHSH and CDR2 is LQKENI. V lost 5 bases, J lost 0 bases, and 11 bases lay in between. CDR3 region: CASSTGTASNQPQHF. The CDR3 nucleotides are TGTGCCAGCTCAACCGGGACGGCTAGCAATCAGCCCCAGCATTTT.

This rearrangement joins TRBV9 to TRBJ2-2; D is unresolved. The CDR3 is made up of 12 amino acids. Trimming shortened V by 3 bases and J by 8 bases, and 8 bases separated the two germline ends. The germline V gene encodes CDR1 SGDLS and CDR2 YYNGEE. The CDR3 protein is CASSGQFGELFF. CDR3 nucleotide sequence: TGTGCCAGCAGCGGCCAGTTTGGGGAGCTGTTTTTT.

The chain links TRBV18 to TRBJ2-1, with 8 bases lining up with TRBD2. Germline lookup yields CDR1 KGHSH and CDR2 LQKENI. Trimming took 0 bases from V and 2 from J; bases not matched to a gene: 6. The CDR3 sequence is 17 residues long. The CDR3, as DNA: TGTGCCAGCTCACCACCGCCAGCGGGGGCCCCCTACAATGAGCAGTTCTTC. Translating it yields CASSPPPAGAPYNEQFF.

The rearrangement uses TRBV4-2 and TRBJ2-1; D remains ambiguous. Germline V gene data show CDR1 as LGHNA and CDR2 as YNFKEQ. The CDR3 loop spans 15 amino acids. Trimming pared 7 bases from V and 0 bases from J, leaving 13 bases between. The CDR3 bases are TGTGCCAGCACCCTGACGACCAGCTCCTACAATGAGCAGTTCTTC. It translates to CASTLTTSSYNEQFF.

V is TRBV6-5 and J is TRBJ2-7, with 10 bases lining up with TRBD2. The CDR3 contains 15 residues. With V trimmed by 8 bases and J by 2 bases, 9 bases remained unmatched. CDR1 and CDR2 (germline): MNHEY, SVGAGI. This CDR3 is CASALLAGGTYEQYV. The CDR3, as DNA: TGTGCCAGCGCGCTATTAGCGGGGGGAACCTACGAGCAGTACGTC.

The rearrangement uses TRBV7-2 and TRBJ1-1; D perhaps matches TRBD1 (6 bases). Trimming took off 6 bases at V and 0 bases at J, with 11 bases between the two ends. This CDR3 region has 14 residues. CDR1 and CDR2 from the germline V gene are SGHTA and FQGNSA. CDR3 amino acids: CASRTGQMNTEAFF. The CDR3 DNA sequence: TGTGCCAGCAGAACGGGACAAATGAACACTGAAGCTTTCTTT.

This clone was observed a few times. V and J are TRBV9 and TRBJ2-2; D gene ambiguous. The V and J ends lost 2 bases and 7 bases respectively, with 6 bases between them. There are 12 residues in the CDR3. Germline V gives CDR1 SGDLS, CDR2 YYNGEE. In nucleotides, the CDR3 is TGTGCCAGCAGCGTTACAATCGGGGAGCTGTTTTTT. Encoded protein: CASSVTIGELFF.

The chain carries TRBV7-2 and TRBJ1-5; no clear D gene. Germline V gene sequence: CDR1 SGHTA, CDR2 FQGNSA. V lost 5 bases and J 2 bases, leaving 25 bases between the germline ends. The CDR3 has 19 amino acids. The CDR3 sequence is CASSTGGRGGPLGNQPQHF. The CDR3 bases are TGTGCCAGCAGCACGGGAGGGCGGGGAGGGCCCCTAGGCAATCAGCCCCAGCATTTT.

The chain couples TRBV18 to TRBJ2-5; D unresolved. This CDR3 has 14 residues. Trimming cost V 3 bases and J 6 bases, with 14 bases left between them. Germline CDR1 is KGHSH and CDR2 is LQKENI. The CDR3 loop is CASSPDVWTQTQYF. CDR3 sequence (DNA): TGTGCCAGCTCACCGGATGTCTGGACGCAGACCCAGTACTTC. Looking up the rest from reference TRBV18 and TRBJ2-5 gives the full variable domain: NAGVMQNPRHLVRRRGQEARLRCSPMKGHSHVYWYRQLPEEGLKFMVYLQKENIIDESGMPKERFSAEFPKEGPSILRIQQVVRGDSAAYFCASSPDVWTQTQYFGPGTRLLVL.

The V call is TRBV6-1, the J call TRBJ1-5; tentative D call: TRBD1 (5 bases). CDR1 is MNHNS, CDR2 SASEGT, per germline. The ends were cut back, 6 bases at V and 0 bases at J, with 18 bases in the middle. The CDR3 length is 17 residues. CDR3 DNA: TGTGCCAGCAGAGAATCCCAGGGACCTTATAGCAATCAGCCCCAGCATTTT. As protein: CASRESQGPYSNQPQHF.

This clone was counted only a few times. This chain links TRBV11-2 with TRBJ1-1; the D is unclear. Trimming removed 4 bases at V and 0 bases at J, with 12 bases between. Looked up from germline, CDR1 is SGHAT and CDR2 is FQNNGV. This CDR3 is 15 amino acids long. DNA of the CDR3: TGTGCCAGCAGCTCCTCCCGGGAGGTGAACACTGAAGCTTTCTTT. It translates to CASSSSREVNTEAFF. Filled out from reference TRBV11-2 and TRBJ1-1, the complete variable domain reads EAGVAQSPRYKIIEKRQSVAFWCNPISGHATLYWYQQILGQGPKLLIQFQNNGVVDDSQLPKDRFSAERLKGVDSTLKIQPAKLEDSAVYLCASSSSREVNTEAFFGQGTRLTVV.

The CDR3, as DNA: TGCAGCGTTAACAGGAACTATGGCTACACCTTC. This encodes CSVNRNYGYTF. The chain couples TRBV29-1 to TRBJ1-2; D perhaps matches TRBD1 (5 bases). CDR1 and CDR2 from the germline V gene are SQVTM and ANQGSEA. The CDR3 totals 11 residues. Trimming took 5 bases from V and 2 from J, leaving 6 bases between them.

The rearrangement joins TRBV15 to TRBJ2-7; the D gene is possibly TRBD2 (5 bases). The CDR3 has 14 residues. Germline V gene sequence: CDR1 LNHNV, CDR2 YYDKDF (reference sequence). The V gene lost 0 bases and the J gene lost 3 bases, with 9 bases spanning the gap. CDR3 nucleotides: TGTGCCACCAGCAGAGATATGGGGAGCTACGAGCAGTACGTC. Protein sequence: CATSRDMGSYEQYV.

The rearrangement joins TRBV9 to TRBJ2-1, with a possible D match to TRBD2 (6 bases). The CDR3 totals 15 residues. The germline gives CDR1 SGDLS, CDR2 YYNGEE. The V and J ends lost 0 bases and 5 bases respectively, with 12 bases between them. CDR3 amino acids: CASSVGGVADNEQFF. CDR3 nucleotides: TGTGCCAGCAGCGTAGGTGGGGTAGCGGACAATGAGCAGTTCTTC.

This clone showed up just once. The rearrangement uses TRBV5-1 and TRBJ2-3; no clear D gene. This CDR3 has 15 residues. V lost 5 bases and J lost 3, with 16 bases in between. Per germline, CDR1 SGHRS and CDR2 YFSETQ. The CDR3 region has the DNA TGCGCCAGCAGGGGTGTTGGGGTAGGAACAGATACGCAGTATTTT. It is translated as CASRGVGVGTDTQYF. The variable domain in full, completed from reference TRBV5-1 and TRBJ2-3, reads KAGVTQTPRYLIKTRGQQVTLSCSPISGHRSVSWYQQTPGQGLQFLFEYFSETQRNKGNFPGRFSGRQFSNSRSEMNVSTLELGDSALYLCASRGVGVGTDTQYFGPGTRLTVL.

The J gene is TRBJ2-6, the V gene TRBV7-8; no clear D gene. Trimming removed 2 bases at V and 0 bases at J, with 2 bases between. Germline CDR1 SGHVS, CDR2 FQNEAQ. CDR3 length equals 14 residues. CDR3: CASSLPSGANVLTF. The CDR3 DNA reads as TGTGCCAGCAGCTTACCCTCTGGGGCCAACGTCCTGACTTTC.